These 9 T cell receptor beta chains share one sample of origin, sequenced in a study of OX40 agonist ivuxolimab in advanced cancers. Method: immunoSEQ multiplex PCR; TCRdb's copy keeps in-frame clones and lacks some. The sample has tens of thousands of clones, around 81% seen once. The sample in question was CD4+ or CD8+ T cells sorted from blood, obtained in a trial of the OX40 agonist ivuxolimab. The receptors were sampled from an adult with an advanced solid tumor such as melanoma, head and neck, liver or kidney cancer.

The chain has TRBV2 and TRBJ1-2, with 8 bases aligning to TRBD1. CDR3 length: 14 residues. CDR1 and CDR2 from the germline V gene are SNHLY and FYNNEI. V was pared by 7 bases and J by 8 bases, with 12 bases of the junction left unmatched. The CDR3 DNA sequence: TGTGCCAGCACCCAGGGGGCGAGACAGTGGGGCTACACCTTC. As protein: CASTQGARQWGYTF.

In DNA, the CDR3 is TGTGCCAGCAGCTCCCGGGTGGGCTCCTACGAGCAGTACTTC. It yields the protein CASSSRVGSYEQYF. This chain uses TRBV7-8 with TRBJ2-7; D uncertain. The ends were cut back, 4 bases at V and 0 bases at J, with 10 bases in the middle. The CDR3 contains 14 residues. The germline gives CDR1 SGHVS, CDR2 FQNEAQ.

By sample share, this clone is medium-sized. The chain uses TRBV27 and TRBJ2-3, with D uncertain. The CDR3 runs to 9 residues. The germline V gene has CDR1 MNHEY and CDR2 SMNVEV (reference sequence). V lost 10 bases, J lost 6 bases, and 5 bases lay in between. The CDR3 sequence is CATPDTQYF. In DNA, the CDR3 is TGTGCCACCCCGGATACGCAGTATTTT.

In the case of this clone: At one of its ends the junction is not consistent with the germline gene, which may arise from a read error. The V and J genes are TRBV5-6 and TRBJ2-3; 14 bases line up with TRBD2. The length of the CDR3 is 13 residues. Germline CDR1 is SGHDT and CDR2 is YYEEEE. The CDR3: CASSPWTSGGIRF. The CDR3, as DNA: TGTGCCAGCAGCCCGTGGACTAGCGGGGGGATACGTTTT.

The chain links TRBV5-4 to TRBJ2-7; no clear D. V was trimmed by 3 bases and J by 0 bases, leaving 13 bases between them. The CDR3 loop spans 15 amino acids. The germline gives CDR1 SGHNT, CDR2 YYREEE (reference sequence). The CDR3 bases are TGTGCCAGCAGCTCACCGGGTTCCAGCTCCTACGAGCAGTACTTC. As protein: CASSSPGSSSYEQYF.

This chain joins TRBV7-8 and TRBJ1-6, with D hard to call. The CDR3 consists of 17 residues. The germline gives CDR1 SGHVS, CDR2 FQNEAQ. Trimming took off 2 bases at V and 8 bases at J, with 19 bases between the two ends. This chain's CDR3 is CASSLSPTLRSDSPLHF. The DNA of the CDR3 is TGTGCCAGCAGCTTATCCCCCACTTTGAGGTCGGATTCACCCCTCCACTTT. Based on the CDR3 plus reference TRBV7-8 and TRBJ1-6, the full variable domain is GAGVSQSPRYKVAKRGQDVALRCDPISGHVSLFWYQQALGQGPEFLTYFQNEAQLDKSGLPSDRFFAERPEGSVSTLKIQRTQQEDSAVYLCASSLSPTLRSDSPLHFGNGTRLTVT.

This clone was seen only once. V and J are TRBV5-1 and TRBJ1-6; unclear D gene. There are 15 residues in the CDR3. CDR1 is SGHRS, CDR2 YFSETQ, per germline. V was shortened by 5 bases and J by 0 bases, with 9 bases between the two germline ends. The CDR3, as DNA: TGCGCCAGCAGACCGGAGAGCTCCTATAATTCACCCCTCCACTTT. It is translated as CASRPESSYNSPLHF. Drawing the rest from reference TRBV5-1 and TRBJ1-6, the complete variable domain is KAGVTQTPRYLIKTRGQQVTLSCSPISGHRSVSWYQQTPGQGLQFLFEYFSETQRNKGNFPGRFSGRQFSNSRSEMNVSTLELGDSALYLCASRPESSYNSPLHFGNGTRLTVT.

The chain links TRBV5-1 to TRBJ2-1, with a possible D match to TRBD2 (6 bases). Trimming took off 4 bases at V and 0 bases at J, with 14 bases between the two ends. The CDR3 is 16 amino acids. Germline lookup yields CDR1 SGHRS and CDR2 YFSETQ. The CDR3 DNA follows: TGCGCCAGCAGCACTGGACTAACCCCCTCCTACAATGAGCAGTTCTTC. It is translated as CASSTGLTPSYNEQFF.

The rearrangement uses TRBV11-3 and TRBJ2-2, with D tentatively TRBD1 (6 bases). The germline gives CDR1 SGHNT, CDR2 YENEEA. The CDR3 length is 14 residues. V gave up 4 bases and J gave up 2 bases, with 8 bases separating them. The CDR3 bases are TGTGCCAGCAGCTGGACAGCAAACACCGGGGAGCTGTTTTTT. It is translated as CASSWTANTGELFF. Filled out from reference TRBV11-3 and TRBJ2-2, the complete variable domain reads EAGVVQSPRYKIIEKKQPVAFWCNPISGHNTLYWYLQNLGQGPELLIRYENEEAVDDSQLPKDRFSAERLKGVDSTLKIQPAELGDSAVYLCASSWTANTGELFFGEGSRLTVL.